Listed here are 25 T cell receptor beta chains from one sample, sequenced in a study of shared clonotypes between healthy human individuals. The repertoire was sequenced with immunoSEQ multiplex PCR; TCRdb's copy has only in-frame clones and lacks some. The data hold some 2,000,000 clones, with approximately 95% observed a single time. Sequenced input: naive CD4+ T cells sorted from blood. Stated subset: CD45RA+ positively selected. Receptors originate from a man aged 18 to 30 in good health.

Note on this clone: Other DNA sequences in the sample encode the same CDR3. The chain uses TRBV4-3 and TRBJ1-4; no clear D. Germline V gene lookup returns CDR1 LGHNA and CDR2 YSLEER. Trimming left V 0 bases short and J 7 bases short, with 6 bases between. CDR3 size: 13 residues. As DNA, the CDR3 is TGCGCCAGCAGCCAAGAGCGCGGTGAAAAACTGTTTTTT. Encoded protein: CASSQERGEKLFF.

The chain uses TRBV19 and TRBJ1-4; 7 nucleotides match TRBD1. The germline V gene encodes CDR1 LNHDA and CDR2 SQIVND (reference sequence). This CDR3 is 14 amino acids long. V lost 4 bases to trimming and J lost 8 bases; unmatched junction nucleotides: 7. The CDR3: CASSTTGVGEKLFF. The DNA of the CDR3 is TGTGCCAGTAGTACCACAGGGGTCGGGGAAAAACTGTTTTTT.

The chain uses TRBV7-8 and TRBJ1-1; tentatively, D is TRBD1 (6 bases). V was pared by 4 bases and J by 5 bases, with 11 bases between. The CDR3 loop spans 13 amino acids. Germline CDR1 is SGHVS and CDR2 is FQNEAQ. CDR3 DNA: TGTGCCAGCAGCTCCTCAGGGGTAACTGAAGCTTTCTTT. This gives the protein CASSSSGVTEAFF.

This chain connects TRBV9 to TRBJ2-1, with a weak D call TRBD2 (6 bases). Trimming removed 2 bases from V and 4 bases from J, with 13 bases in between. This CDR3 contains 15 residues. Germline V CDR1 and CDR2: SGDLS, YYNGEE. The CDR3 DNA follows: TGTGCCAGCAGCGTCGGGGGAGAAGGGTACAATGAGCAGTTCTTC. Protein sequence: CASSVGGEGYNEQFF.

The rearrangement links TRBV27 to TRBJ2-7; D call uncertain. Germline lookup yields CDR1 MNHEY and CDR2 SMNVEV (reference sequence). This CDR3 contains 14 residues. The V and J ends lost 3 bases and 6 bases respectively, with 15 bases between them. In DNA, the CDR3 is TGTGCCAGCAGTTTGTCGTTGTATTCGTCCGAGCAGTACTTC. Its translation: CASSLSLYSSEQYF.

The chain recombines TRBV7-9 with TRBJ1-4, with TRBD1 matching 7 bases. Losses at the gene ends were 5 bases for V and 3 bases for J; bases not matched to a gene: 6. The length of the CDR3 is 15 residues. Germline V gene sequence: CDR1 SEHNR, CDR2 FQNEAQ (reference sequence). The CDR3 loop reads CASSAQQGSNEKLFF. Here the CDR3 DNA reads TGTGCCAGCAGCGCCCAACAGGGGTCTAATGAAAAACTGTTTTTT.

V usage is TRBV2 and J usage is TRBJ2-1, with D perhaps TRBD2 (5 bases). This CDR3 is 14 amino acids long. The ends were cut back, 7 bases at V and 4 bases at J, with 14 bases in the middle. CDR1 and CDR2 (germline): SNHLY, FYNNEI. The CDR3 here is CASIRLASYNEQFF. Written as DNA, the CDR3 is TGTGCCAGCATACGGCTAGCCAGTTACAATGAGCAGTTCTTC.

The chain employs TRBV27 and TRBJ2-3, with 8 bases matching TRBD2. The CDR3 is made up of 17 amino acids. The junction had 9 bases not matched to a gene; V was cut back by 3 bases and J by 1 base. Germline V gives CDR1 MNHEY, CDR2 SMNVEV (reference sequence). In DNA form, the CDR3 reads TGTGCCAGCAGTTTCTTGGCGGGGGGCCCTCGCACAGATACGCAGTATTTT. It is translated as CASSFLAGGPRTDTQYF.

This clone was observed once. The chain joins TRBV27 to TRBJ1-4; D call uncertain. The ends were cut back, 5 bases at V and 2 bases at J, with 9 bases in the middle. Germline-derived CDR1 and CDR2 are MNHEY and SMNVEV (reference sequence). This CDR3 has 14 residues. For the CDR3, the DNA is TGTGCCAGCAGTCTAGGAAACACTAATGAAAAACTGTTTTTT. This gives the protein CASSLGNTNEKLFF.

The rearrangement links TRBV10-3 to TRBJ1-1, with D possibly TRBD1 on 5 matching bases. This CDR3 is 13 amino acids long. Germline CDR1 is ENHRY and CDR2 is SYGVKD. V was trimmed by 7 bases and J by 1 base, leaving 10 bases between them. For the CDR3, the DNA is TGTGCCATCACTATAGACAGGAACACTGAAGCTTTCTTT. Protein sequence: CAITIDRNTEAFF.

The chain carries TRBV5-4 and TRBJ1-6, with 7 positions matching TRBD1. V shed 6 bases and J 9 bases; nucleotides not matched to a gene: 12. The CDR3 runs to 15 residues. Germline V gives CDR1 SGHNT, CDR2 YYREEE (reference sequence). The CDR3 nucleotides are TGTGCCAGCAACCGTTTTGACAGGGAAGCTTCACCCCTCCACTTT. Its translation: CASNRFDREASPLHF.

As to this clone: This same CDR3 is encoded by further DNA sequences in the sample. The rearrangement uses TRBV7-2 and TRBJ2-7; D unclear. Trimming cost V 2 bases and J 2 bases, with 10 bases left between them. This CDR3 spans 14 amino acids. From germline, CDR1 is SGHTA and CDR2 FQGNSA. The CDR3 DNA reads TGTGCCAGCAGCTTATCTCCCGGAGCCTACGAGCAGTACTTC. Encoded protein: CASSLSPGAYEQYF.

This rearrangement joins TRBV28 to TRBJ1-2; D is perhaps TRBD1 (5 bases). Deletions cut 8 bases from V and 2 bases from J, with 15 bases between. The V gene's germline CDR1 is MDHEN and CDR2 SYDVKM. The CDR3 loop spans 14 amino acids. DNA for the CDR3: TGTGCCAGCGGGGACCTCAGGGCGAACTATGGCTACACCTTC. Translated: CASGDLRANYGYTF.

The rearrangement uses TRBV20-1 and TRBJ1-1, with D perhaps matching TRBD1 (6 bases). Germline CDR1 reads DFQATT; CDR2 reads SNEGSKA (reference sequence). This CDR3 region has 11 residues. With 3 bases removed from V and 10 bases from J, the gap between germline ends came to 12 bases. The CDR3 DNA reads TGCAGTGCTAGGGAACAGGGTACAGCTTTCTTT. This gives the protein CSAREQGTAFF.

The chain joins TRBV5-1 to TRBJ2-2, with D possibly being TRBD1 (7 bases). CDR1 and CDR2 from the germline V gene are SGHRS and YFSETQ. V was shortened by 9 bases and J by 0 bases, with 12 bases between the two germline ends. This CDR3 spans 14 amino acids. The CDR3 sequence: CATGRGANTGELFF. The DNA of the CDR3 is TGCGCCACCGGCAGGGGGGCGAACACCGGGGAGCTGTTTTTT.

This chain joins TRBV5-8 and TRBJ1-3, with D uncertain. The CDR3 covers 16 residues. The V end lost 0 bases, the J end lost 0 bases, and 10 bases lay between the germline ends. Germline CDR1 SGHTS, CDR2 YDEGEE. The CDR3 coding sequence is TGTGCCAGCAGCTTGGGCACCTCCAGCTCTGGAAACACCATATATTTT. Its protein is CASSLGTSSSGNTIYF.

This clone has only a few counts. The gene calls are TRBV10-1 and TRBJ1-6; a possible D gene is TRBD1 (5 bases). V lost 5 bases, J lost 8 bases, and 7 bases lay in between. This CDR3 contains 12 residues. In germline, CDR1 is WNHNN, CDR2 SYGVQD (reference sequence). The CDR3 nucleotides read TGCGCCAGCAGTCCGGGACATTCACCCCTCCACTTT. It encodes CASSPGHSPLHF.

On this clone: This CDR3 is also generated by other DNA sequences in the sample. V gene TRBV5-1 combines with J gene TRBJ2-5, with TRBD1 as a possible D gene (6 bases). Germline CDR1 and CDR2: SGHRS and YFSETQ. The CDR3 sequence is 13 residues long. Trimming pared 3 bases from V and 2 bases from J, leaving 8 bases between. CDR3 amino acids: CASSSQGQETQYF. In nucleotides, the CDR3 is TGCGCCAGCAGCTCACAGGGACAAGAGACCCAGTACTTC.

A note on this clone: Other DNA sequences in the same sample also yield this CDR3. The V and J genes are TRBV7-9 and TRBJ2-1, with TRBD2 identical over 8 bases. The V and J ends lost 5 bases and 3 bases, in that order; junction bases with no gene match: 9. This CDR3 is 16 amino acids long. Per germline, CDR1 SEHNR and CDR2 FQNEAQ (reference sequence). CDR3 sequence reads: CASSAPGLAGYNEQFF. The CDR3, as DNA: TGTGCCAGCAGCGCCCCCGGACTAGCAGGCTACAATGAGCAGTTCTTC.

V gene TRBV5-4 combines with J gene TRBJ1-4, with D tentatively TRBD1 (5 bases). Germline-derived CDR1 and CDR2 are SGHNT and YYREEE (reference sequence). The CDR3 runs to 16 residues. Trimming cost V 3 bases and J 8 bases, with 20 bases left between them. The CDR3 loop reads CASSSVAGTVYEKLFF. Here the CDR3 DNA reads TGTGCCAGCAGCTCCGTTGCCGGGACCGTCTACGAAAAACTGTTTTTT.

The chain joins TRBV7-2 to TRBJ1-2, with D maybe TRBD1 (5 bases). This CDR3 is built from 14 residues. Trimming stripped 2 bases from V and 4 bases from J, with 11 bases between. Germline V gene data show CDR1 as SGHTA and CDR2 as FQGNSA. The CDR3: CASSLRSGTYGYTF. Here the CDR3 DNA reads TGTGCCAGCAGCTTACGGTCAGGGACCTATGGCTACACCTTC.

The chain uses TRBV11-1 and TRBJ1-4; D possibly corresponds to TRBD1 (6 bases). The CDR3 contains 15 residues. Germline V lookup: CDR1 SGHAT, CDR2 FQDESV (reference sequence). V was trimmed by 5 bases and J by 5 bases, leaving 15 bases between them. The CDR3 here is CASSRRGRGNEKLFF. The CDR3 bases are TGTGCCAGCAGCCGCCGTGGGAGGGGGAATGAAAAACTGTTTTTT. Combining the CDR3 with reference TRBV11-1 and TRBJ1-4 gives the whole variable domain EAEVAQSPRYKITEKSQAVAFWCDPISGHATLYWYRQILGQGPELLVQFQDESVVDDSQLPKDRFSAERLKGVDSTLKIQPAELGDSAMYLCASSRRGRGNEKLFFGSGTQLSVL.

J is TRBJ2-3 and V is TRBV14; the D is unclear. Looked up from germline, CDR1 is SGHDN and CDR2 is FVKESK. The CDR3 spans 16 residues. V lost 4 bases and J lost 0, with 14 bases in between. The CDR3 sequence is CASSLLPLTSTDTQYF. The CDR3 nucleotides read TGTGCCAGCAGCCTCCTCCCTCTTACTAGCACAGATACGCAGTATTTT.

V and J are TRBV5-4 and TRBJ1-2; tentatively, D is TRBD1 (6 bases). The CDR3 spans 14 residues. The germline V gene has CDR1 SGHNT and CDR2 YYREEE (reference sequence). The germline V and J ends were trimmed by 0 bases and 5 bases, with 11 bases remaining between them. CDR3 loop: CASSLDGGLYGYTF. The CDR3 bases are TGTGCCAGCAGCTTGGATGGGGGCCTTTATGGCTACACCTTC.

This clone turned up a few times. CDR3 amino acids: CASSPPGRQPQHF. As DNA, the CDR3 is TGTGCCAGCTCACCACCGGGCAGGCAGCCCCAGCATTTT. The gene calls are TRBV18 and TRBJ1-5, with unresolved D. V was pared by 0 bases and J by 7 bases, with 7 bases between. Germline V gene data show CDR1 as KGHSH and CDR2 as LQKENI. CDR3 length: 13 amino acids.